These 15 T cell receptor beta chains share one sample of origin, sequenced in a study of technical replicates of blood from several donors. Produced via immunoSEQ multiplex PCR; TCRdb's table is partial and in-frame only. The sample lists about 84,000 clones, approximately 97% occurring once. The sample was T cells isolated from PBMCs. Receptors originate from a human donor in good health.

V gene TRBV10-1 combines with J gene TRBJ2-7; 9 positions match TRBD1. Per germline, CDR1 WNHNN and CDR2 SYGVQD (reference sequence). V lost 4 bases to trimming and J lost 3 bases; unmatched junction nucleotides: 7. The CDR3 consists of 15 residues. The CDR3 is CASSGSGDRVYEQYF. The CDR3 DNA sequence: TGCGCCAGCAGTGGGTCAGGGGACAGGGTCTACGAGCAGTACTTC.

The chain combines TRBV7-9 with TRBJ2-3, with D maybe TRBD2 (5 bases). CDR3 size: 13 residues. V was cut by 2 bases and J by 3 bases, with 6 bases left in between. Germline CDR1 is SEHNR and CDR2 is FQNEAQ (reference sequence). In nucleotides, the CDR3 is TGTGCCAGCAGCTTAAGGGAGACAGATACGCAGTATTTT. Its translation: CASSLRETDTQYF.

The rearrangement uses TRBV6-5 and TRBJ1-1; tentatively, D is TRBD1 (5 bases). In germline, CDR1 is MNHEY, CDR2 SVGAGI. This CDR3 is 11 amino acids long. V lost 6 bases, J lost 7 bases, and 9 bases lay in between. The CDR3 spells CASRVDSEAFF. The CDR3 region has the DNA TGTGCCAGCAGGGTAGACAGTGAAGCTTTCTTT.

J is TRBJ1-1 and V is TRBV7-3, with 12 bases that match TRBD1. This CDR3 contains 16 residues. The V segment lost 6 bases and the J segment 2 bases; nucleotides outside the gene matches: 7. Per germline, CDR1 SGHTA and CDR2 FQGTGA. The CDR3 bases are TGTGCCAGCAGGAGGGACAGGGGGCGTGGAAACACTGAAGCTTTCTTT. It specifies CASRRDRGRGNTEAFF.

This chain links TRBV5-1 with TRBJ1-1; no clear D gene. The V gene's germline CDR1 is SGHRS and CDR2 YFSETQ. The CDR3 totals 17 residues. The V gene lost 2 bases and the J gene lost 1 base, with 18 bases spanning the gap. CDR3 nucleotides: TGCGCCAGCAGCTTAAATTCAGGACTCATGAAGAACACTGAAGCTTTCTTT. Its protein is CASSLNSGLMKNTEAFF.

The genes are TRBV6-1 and TRBJ1-4; 7 bases line up with TRBD1. There are 13 residues in the CDR3. CDR1 is MNHNS, CDR2 SASEGT, per germline. V was pared by 6 bases and J by 5 bases, with 3 bases of the junction left unmatched. The CDR3: CASRGTANEKLFF. The CDR3 DNA follows: TGTGCCAGCAGAGGGACAGCAAATGAAAAACTGTTTTTT.

The chain links TRBV29-1 to TRBJ2-7; TRBD1 matches 7 bases. The germline V gene has CDR1 SQVTM and CDR2 ANQGSEA. The CDR3 is made up of 14 amino acids. The V gene end was trimmed by 4 bases and the J gene end by 3 bases; junction bases not matched to a gene: 9. The CDR3 bases are TGCAGCGTTGCGTATACAGGGGAACGCTACGAGCAGTACTTC. Its translation is CSVAYTGERYEQYF.

V usage is TRBV7-9 and J usage is TRBJ2-7; D unclear. Per the germline V gene, CDR1 is SEHNR and CDR2 is FQNEAQ (reference sequence). The V end lost 0 bases, the J end lost 6 bases, and 6 bases lay between the germline ends. The CDR3 is 12 amino acids. CDR3 DNA: TGTGCCAGCAGCTTAGCCAGGCCCGAGCAGTACTTC. Translated, it gives CASSLARPEQYF.

The gene calls are TRBV6-1 and TRBJ2-7; 10 nucleotides agree with TRBD1. The V segment lost 3 bases and the J segment 3 bases; nucleotides outside the gene matches: 5. Germline V gene sequence: CDR1 MNHNS, CDR2 SASEGT. The CDR3 loop spans 15 amino acids. DNA of the CDR3: TGTGCCAGCAGTGACTCCTGGACAGGGGGCTACGAGCAGTACTTC. This gives the protein CASSDSWTGGYEQYF.

This clone appeared once. The CDR3 DNA sequence: TGCGCCAGCAGCAATGGGTTGGGTTCAATCGCGGGACAGGGCTTCACTAACTATGGCTACACCTTC. Its translation: CASSNGLGSIAGQGFTNYGYTF. The V and J genes are TRBV5-1 and TRBJ1-2; 9 bases align to TRBD1. Germline values: CDR1 SGHRS, CDR2 YFSETQ. The ends lost 4 bases at V and 0 bases at J; junction bases unmatched: 25. The CDR3 consists of 22 residues.

The V and J genes are TRBV6-5 and TRBJ2-5; a weak D match, TRBD1 (5 bases). Germline CDR1 MNHEY, CDR2 SVGAGI. Trimming pared 6 bases from V and 5 bases from J, leaving 13 bases between. The length of the CDR3 is 13 residues. CDR3 amino acids: CASSPRVLETQYF. The DNA of the CDR3 is TGTGCCAGCAGCCCCAGGGTCCTGGAGACCCAGTACTTC.

The V call is TRBV7-9, the J call TRBJ2-7; 10 bases agree with TRBD2. Losses at the gene ends were 5 bases for V and 3 bases for J; bases not matched to a gene: 4. Germline CDR1 is SEHNR and CDR2 is FQNEAQ (reference sequence). The CDR3 is 14 residues long. CDR3 nucleotide sequence: TGTGCCAGCAGCGACGGACTAGCGGTCTACGAGCAGTACTTC. It yields the protein CASSDGLAVYEQYF.

This chain links TRBV2 with TRBJ2-1; no clear D gene. Germline CDR1 SNHLY, CDR2 FYNNEI. V was trimmed by 0 bases and J by 5 bases, leaving 14 bases between them. There are 16 residues in the CDR3. As DNA, the CDR3 is TGTGCCAGCAGTGAAGCGGCAGGCAAACCTAACAATGAGCAGTTCTTC. It specifies CASSEAAGKPNNEQFF.

This clone was found once. The chain is built from TRBV28 and TRBJ2-7; D not resolved. Germline V gene sequence: CDR1 MDHEN, CDR2 SYDVKM. The CDR3 consists of 17 residues. V was shortened by 3 bases and J by 3 bases, with 21 bases between the two germline ends. The CDR3 protein is CASSFAFATPNSYEQYF. As DNA, the CDR3 is TGTGCCAGCAGTTTTGCTTTCGCAACCCCCAACAGCTACGAGCAGTACTTC. The full variable domain, completed using reference TRBV28 and TRBJ2-7, is DVKVTQSSRYLVKRTGEKVFLECVQDMDHENMFWYRQDPGLGLRLIYFSYDVKMKEKGDIPEGYSVSREKKERFSLILESASTNQTSMYLCASSFAFATPNSYEQYFGPGTRLTVT.

This rearrangement joins TRBV7-9 to TRBJ1-6; TRBD1 agrees at 9 bases. Germline V gives CDR1 SEHNR, CDR2 FQNEAQ (reference sequence). The V and J ends lost 2 bases and 6 bases, in that order; junction bases with no gene match: 2. The CDR3 is 15 amino acids. This CDR3 is CASSLLGQGNSPLHF. The CDR3 nucleotides read TGTGCCAGCAGCTTATTGGGACAGGGTAATTCACCCCTCCACTTT.